Listed below are T cell receptor beta chains from one sample, sequenced in a study of T cell changes during pregnancy in multiple sclerosis. Sequencing used immunoSEQ multiplex PCR; TCRdb keeps in-frame clones, though not all of them. The sample has 45,000 to 55,000 clones, around 92% seen once; the top ten hold more than 0.7%. Material: CD4+ T cells from peripheral blood mononuclear cells, obtained in the second trimester of pregnancy. The origin of the receptors is a female donor in good health, enrolled as a control in a pregnancy study. The CDR3 runs from the conserved cysteine through the conserved F or W. Clone size is not always given. Where it is, it says once, few, many or a class for expanded clones.

j_call cdr3_length v_call clone_size cdr3_aa
TRBJ2-7 20 TRBV5-1 . CASSPIPGLAGVGVAYEQYF
TRBJ1-6 15 TRBV2 . CASSEGGTYNSPLHF
TRBJ2-2 13 TRBV5-1 . CASSPGNPGELFF
TRBJ2-1 14 TRBV28 . CASSLSLAGNEQFF
TRBJ1-2 17 TRBV14 . CASSLHPTATKFNGYTF
TRBJ1-2 14 TRBV19 . CASTTNRYDYGYTF
TRBJ1-1 15 TRBV7-9 . CASSLMTGSNTEAFF
TRBJ2-7 14 TRBV5-5 . CASSWGQGFYEQYF
TRBJ2-3 16 TRBV5-6 . CASSRKGQILADTQYF
TRBJ2-3 17 TRBV19 . CASSLTQTSGRWDTQYF
TRBJ1-5 14 TRBV28 . CASSFQSSNQPQHF
TRBJ1-4 14 TRBV19 . CASSIGTSGEKLFF
TRBJ2-3 15 TRBV14 . CASSQAYGSTDTQYF
TRBJ1-5 12 TRBV28 once CASSFGNQPQHF
TRBJ2-3 16 TRBV19 . CASSMISGTSTDTQYF
TRBJ2-7 16 TRBV13 once CASSLTPLISSYEQYF
TRBJ1-6 15 TRBV2 . CASSEVRTGRSPLHF
TRBJ2-5 16 TRBV28 . CASSSPRLAGVETQYF
TRBJ1-5 14 TRBV5-6 . CASSLLAVHQPQHF
TRBJ2-3 18 TRBV10-3 . CAIAPAMGQGSYTDTQYF
TRBJ1-6 14 TRBV9 . CASSVDRSNSPLHF
TRBJ2-7 17 TRBV7-2 once CASSPSLGLAGAYEQYF
TRBJ1-1 16 TRBV7-8 . CASIPWGDMGITEAFF
TRBJ1-5 14 TRBV27 . CASSTGQSIQPQHF
TRBJ2-1 16 TRBV10-2 . CASSGSLERSYNEQFF
TRBJ2-1 14 TRBV7-9 . CASTRLAAYNEQFF
TRBJ2-5 15 TRBV19 . CASSMGQGRQETQYF
TRBJ2-5 15 TRBV5-4 . CASSLRQGRQETQYF
TRBJ2-7 14 TRBV5-8 . CASSLVGSVYEQYF
TRBJ1-2 13 TRBV11-2 . CASSLGTRTGYTF
TRBJ2-5 14 TRBV4-2 . CASSQEWQQETQYF
TRBJ1-2 12 TRBV6-5 . CATQGAHYGYTF
TRBJ2-3 16 TRBV4-3 few CASSQDLAGGPDTQYF
TRBJ2-1 17 TRBV6-1 . CASSEVAGGRSYNEQFF
. 11 TRBV5-1 . CASSLEAEQYF
TRBJ2-7 15 TRBV5-4 . CASSFKGTGLGEQYF
TRBJ2-7 14 TRBV15 . CATSRGGAPYEQYF
TRBJ2-6 15 TRBV6-5 . CASRGTGAGANVLTF
TRBJ1-3 15 TRBV15 . CATSRERGSGNTIYF
TRBJ2-7 13 TRBV19 . CASSIRQGYEQYF
TRBJ2-7 14 TRBV19 once CASSTRQGLGEQYF
TRBJ2-3 16 TRBV5-1 few CASSLGGGSPTDTQYF
TRBJ1-3 18 TRBV7-9 . CASSLEGRGLYSGNTIYF
TRBJ2-3 15 TRBV5-1 . CASSLASGLPDTQYF
TRBJ1-2 15 TRBV27 . CASSLSSGGGYGYTF
TRBJ1-5 16 TRBV2 . CASSELGRGKGQPQHF
TRBJ2-2 14 TRBV7-9 few CASSLGGWTGELFF
TRBJ1-2 16 TRBV9 . CASSAKDNLLRYGYTF
TRBJ1-1 13 TRBV29-1 few CSVEMGVNTEAFF
TRBJ1-3 13 TRBV10-3 . CAIRDSSGNTIYF
TRBJ1-2 11 TRBV29-1 . CSGGEFSGYTF
TRBJ2-7 15 TRBV28 few CASSPTGGHSYEQYF
TRBJ1-2 15 TRBV9 . CASSVDGNQARGYTF